A single sample is the source of the 28 T cell receptor beta chains below, sequenced in a study of radiotherapy plus CTLA-4 blockade in lung cancer. Sequencing was performed with immunoSEQ multiplex PCR; in TCRdb, only in-frame clones are kept and a portion is missing. The sample carries around 80,000 clones, under 90% recorded once. The sequencing used peripheral blood, collected from a patient treated with radiotherapy plus ipilimumab. These TCRs come from a human donor with non-small cell lung cancer who had stable disease on radiotherapy plus ipilimumab.

V and J are TRBV5-1 and TRBJ1-3; tentatively, D is TRBD1 (5 bases). Trimming removed 0 bases from V and 7 bases from J, with 11 bases in between. CDR1 SGHRS and CDR2 YFSETQ come from the germline V gene. The CDR3 length is 14 residues. The CDR3 loop is CASSLAGSGNTIYF. In DNA, the CDR3 is TGCGCCAGCAGCTTGGCAGGGTCCGGGAACACCATATATTTT.

The V and J genes are TRBV7-9 and TRBJ2-5; 7 positions match TRBD2. The CDR3 spans 15 residues. Germline V gene lookup returns CDR1 SEHNR and CDR2 FQNEAQ (reference sequence). The V segment lost 8 bases and the J segment 2 bases; nucleotides outside the gene matches: 11. CDR3 amino acids: CASGGKRGPQETQYF. CDR3 in DNA: TGTGCCAGCGGAGGAAAGCGGGGACCGCAAGAGACCCAGTACTTC. Full variable domain (remainder filled in from reference TRBV7-9 and TRBJ2-5): DTGVSQNPRHKITKRGQNVTFRCDPISEHNRLYWYRQTLGQGPEFLTYFQNEAQLEKSRLLSDRFSAERPKGSFSTLEIQRTEQGDSAMYLCASGGKRGPQETQYFGPGTRLLVL.

This chain uses TRBV5-6 with TRBJ1-2; D call uncertain. Germline V CDR1 and CDR2: SGHDT, YYEEEE. V shed 2 bases and J shed 8 bases, with 10 bases lying between them. CDR3 length: 12 amino acids. CDR3 residues: CASSFTAGGYTF. The DNA of the CDR3 is TGTGCCAGCAGCTTTACAGCGGGGGGCTACACCTTC.

This clone was counted between two and nine times. The chain joins TRBV9 to TRBJ1-3; 7 bases are a match to TRBD1. V was pared by 10 bases and J by 0 bases, with 7 bases of the junction left unmatched. This CDR3 has 14 amino acids. Germline CDR1 reads SGDLS; CDR2 reads YYNGEE. The CDR3 sequence: CAPRGLISGNTIYF. The CDR3 nucleotides are TGTGCCCCTAGGGGGCTCATCTCTGGAAACACCATATATTTT. The variable domain in full, with the rest retrieved from reference TRBV9 and TRBJ1-3, is DSGVTQTPKHLITATGQRVTLRCSPRSGDLSVYWYQQSLDQGLQFLIQYYNGEERAKGNILERFSAQQFPDLHSELNLSSLELGDSALYFCAPRGLISGNTIYFGEGSWLTVV.

V and J are TRBV28 and TRBJ1-3; D not certain. The CDR3 contains 10 residues. V lost 4 bases to trimming and J lost 7 bases, with 2 bases between them. Per germline, CDR1 MDHEN and CDR2 SYDVKM. CDR3 nucleotides: TGTGCCAGCAGTTCCAACACCATATATTTT. Translation gives CASSSNTIYF.

This clone was seen a handful of times. J is TRBJ2-3 and V is TRBV7-9; D is possibly TRBD2 (6 bases). Per germline, CDR1 SEHNR and CDR2 FQNEAQ (reference sequence). Between the trimmed V and J ends, which lost 1 base and 8 bases, there was a span of 10 bases. The CDR3 covers 13 residues. DNA of the CDR3: TGTGCCAGCAGCTTAGAGACTAGGGGTACGCAGTATTTT. Its translation: CASSLETRGTQYF.

The V call is TRBV19, the J call TRBJ2-2; 12 bases line up with TRBD2. Germline loops: CDR1 LNHDA, CDR2 SQIVND (reference sequence). The CDR3 extends over 17 amino acids. The ends lost 2 bases at V and 2 bases at J; junction bases unmatched: 3. The CDR3 nucleotides read TGTGCCAGTAGTATACGACTAGCGGGGGATAACACCGGGGAGCTGTTTTTT. Translating it yields CASSIRLAGDNTGELFF.

V usage is TRBV9 and J usage is TRBJ2-2; D unclear. Trimming shortened V by 0 bases and J by 4 bases, and 4 bases separated the two germline ends. This CDR3 spans 13 amino acids. Germline lookup yields CDR1 SGDLS and CDR2 YYNGEE. CDR3 residues: CASSVVTTGELFF. Here the CDR3 DNA reads TGTGCCAGCAGCGTAGTGACCACCGGGGAGCTGTTTTTT.

The CDR3 here is CASSLPSGGRTGELFF. In DNA form, the CDR3 reads TGCGCCAGCAGCCTACCCTCGGGGGGGAGGACCGGGGAGCTGTTTTTT. V gene TRBV4-1 combines with J gene TRBJ2-2; TRBD2 matches at 8 bases. The CDR3 sequence is 16 residues long. CDR1 is MGHRA, CDR2 YSYEKL, per germline. V was pared by 4 bases and J by 5 bases, with 9 bases of the junction left unmatched.

The DNA of the CDR3 is TGTGCCAGCAGCAAAATTTGTGGGCCGGCTAACTATGGCTACACCTTC. Its protein is CASSKICGPANYGYTF. V gene TRBV21-1 combines with J gene TRBJ1-2; the DNA was not used to check the table's D call, TRBD1. TRBV21-1 is an annotated pseudogene. The CDR3 is 16 amino acids.

This clone has just one count. The genes are TRBV10-3 and TRBJ1-2; 8 nucleotides agree with TRBD1. This CDR3 spans 14 amino acids. The V gene end was trimmed by 3 bases and the J gene end by 8 bases; junction bases not matched to a gene: 8. Germline V gives CDR1 ENHRY, CDR2 SYGVKD. CDR3 nucleotides: TGTGCCATCAGTGACCCCGGACAGGGTGGCGGCTACACCTTC. Translating gives CAISDPGQGGGYTF.

The V gene is TRBV2, the J gene TRBJ1-3; D not resolved. The CDR3 totals 16 residues. Looked up from germline, CDR1 is SNHLY and CDR2 is FYNNEI. The germline V and J ends were trimmed by 0 bases and 0 bases, with 9 bases remaining between them. CDR3 coding DNA: TGTGCCAGCAGTGAAGCAGGAGGTTACTCTGGAAACACCATATATTTT. This gives the protein CASSEAGGYSGNTIYF. The whole variable domain, filled in from reference TRBV2 and TRBJ1-3, reads EPEVTQTPSHQVTQMGQEVILRCVPISNHLYFYWYRQILGQKVEFLVSFYNNEISEKSEIFDDQFSVERPDGSNFTLKIRSTKLEDSAMYFCASSEAGGYSGNTIYFGEGSWLTVV.

This clone was seen only once. The chain uses TRBV6-6 and TRBJ1-1, with D uncertain. Germline assignment: CDR1 MNHNY and CDR2 SVGAGI (reference sequence). V lost 7 bases, J lost 11 bases, and 11 bases lay in between. CDR3 length equals 10 residues. The chain's CDR3 is CASKAGEAFF. The CDR3 DNA is TGTGCCAGCAAGGCTGGAGAGGCTTTCTTT.

This clone was detected a few times. The J gene is TRBJ1-6, the V gene TRBV6-5; D might be TRBD1 (6 bases). V lost 4 bases and J 7 bases, leaving 11 bases between the germline ends. The CDR3 is 14 amino acids. Germline V CDR1 and CDR2: MNHEY, SVGAGI. The CDR3 protein is CASSSRQENSPLHF. In DNA form, the CDR3 reads TGTGCCAGCAGTTCTAGACAGGAAAATTCACCCCTCCACTTT.

The V and J genes are TRBV29-1 and TRBJ1-2; D is unresolved. Trimming took off 0 bases at V and 8 bases at J, with 13 bases between the two ends. The CDR3 extends over 13 amino acids. Germline assignment: CDR1 SQVTM and CDR2 ANQGSEA. The CDR3 here is CSVEDDGRQGYTF. The CDR3 nucleotides read TGCAGCGTTGAAGATGATGGGCGGCAGGGCTACACCTTC.

J is TRBJ2-7 and V is TRBV4-2; TRBD2 is a possible D gene (6 bases). V shed 1 base and J shed 4 bases, with 11 bases lying between them. Germline values: CDR1 LGHNA, CDR2 YNFKEQ. The CDR3 is 14 residues long. CDR3 sequence: CASSQVGGGYEQYF. The CDR3 nucleotides are TGTGCCAGCAGCCAAGTTGGTGGAGGGTACGAGCAGTACTTC.

This clone was seen a single time. The chain links TRBV7-6 to TRBJ2-3, with D possibly being TRBD2 (6 bases). Trimming took off 7 bases at V and 5 bases at J, with 13 bases between the two ends. CDR1 and CDR2 from the germline V gene are SGHVS and FNYEAQ. CDR3 length equals 13 residues. CDR3 DNA sequence: TGTGCCAGCACCCCCCCGGGGGAAGATACGCAGTATTTT. As protein: CASTPPGEDTQYF.

The chain has TRBV11-3 and TRBJ1-6; D unclear. Per the germline V gene, CDR1 is SGHNT and CDR2 is YENEEA. V was trimmed by 11 bases and J by 7 bases, leaving 24 bases between them. CDR3 size: 16 residues. This CDR3 reads CAGPEGRPLGNSPLHF. The DNA of the CDR3 is TGTGCCGGCCCGGAAGGGAGACCCCTCGGGAATTCACCCCTCCACTTT.

This clone has just one count. The J gene is TRBJ1-6, the V gene TRBV28; 9 bases align to TRBD1. The CDR3 sequence is 15 residues long. In germline, CDR1 is MDHEN, CDR2 SYDVKM. V lost 5 bases and J lost 10; bases outside the gene matches: 9. The CDR3 DNA reads as TGTGCCAGCAGTGGAGCCGGGACAGGGAACTCACCCCTCCACTTT. Residues: CASSGAGTGNSPLHF.

This chain uses TRBV9 with TRBJ2-7, with D hard to call. V was shortened by 0 bases and J by 4 bases, with 8 bases between the two germline ends. CDR1 is SGDLS, CDR2 YYNGEE, per germline. This CDR3 region has 13 residues. The CDR3 nucleotides read TGTGCCAGCAGCGTAGTCCTGAATTACGAGCAGTACTTC. It specifies CASSVVLNYEQYF.

This clone appeared a few times. V gene TRBV6-5 combines with J gene TRBJ2-5; 8 nucleotides line up with TRBD1. V lost 5 bases and J lost 2; bases outside the gene matches: 4. Germline V gives CDR1 MNHEY, CDR2 SVGAGI. There are 14 residues in the CDR3. Here the CDR3 reads CASSGYRGQETQYF. As DNA, the CDR3 is TGTGCCAGCAGTGGCTACAGGGGGCAAGAGACCCAGTACTTC.

The rearrangement links TRBV2 to TRBJ2-1, with 16 bases fitting TRBD2. Germline V gives CDR1 SNHLY, CDR2 FYNNEI. There are 13 residues in the CDR3. After removal of 6 bases from V and 11 bases from J, the junction contained 1 base not matched to a gene. CDR3 sequence: CASRGLAGGKQFF. As DNA, the CDR3 is TGTGCCAGCAGGGGACTAGCGGGAGGGAAGCAGTTCTTC.

V is TRBV2 and J is TRBJ1-1; no definite D call. The germline V gene encodes CDR1 SNHLY and CDR2 FYNNEI. CDR3 length: 13 residues. V lost 6 bases and J 6 bases, leaving 14 bases between the germline ends. CDR3 sequence: CASRGSAAAEAFF. CDR3 nucleotides: TGTGCCAGCAGGGGCTCGGCCGCCGCTGAAGCTTTCTTT.

This clone was counted once. The V gene is TRBV7-2, the J gene TRBJ2-7, with D perhaps TRBD2 (5 bases). The CDR3 runs 13 residues. Germline loops: CDR1 SGHTA, CDR2 FQGNSA. Trimming left V 5 bases short and J 3 bases short, with 11 bases between. The CDR3 region is CASSPRTDYEQYF. CDR3 DNA: TGTGCCAGCAGCCCGCGGACTGACTACGAGCAGTACTTC.

The table lists this clone with a few counts. V is TRBV19 and J is TRBJ2-1; D is ambiguous. The CDR3 extends over 12 amino acids. Germline values: CDR1 LNHDA, CDR2 SQIVND (reference sequence). Trimming cost V 3 bases and J 9 bases, with 9 bases left between them. CDR3 amino acids: CASSIDGTEQFF. In DNA form, the CDR3 reads TGTGCCAGTAGTATTGATGGTACTGAGCAGTTCTTC. The variable domain in full, with the rest retrieved from reference TRBV19 and TRBJ2-1, is DGGITQSPKYLFRKEGQNVTLSCEQNLNHDAMYWYRQDPGQGLRLIYYSQIVNDFQKGDIAEGYSVSREKKESFPLTVTSAQKNPTAFYLCASSIDGTEQFFGPGTRLTVL.

The sample holds one count of this clone. This sequence joins TRBV14 and TRBJ2-1; D not resolved. The V gene lost 4 bases and the J gene lost 5 bases, with 3 bases spanning the gap. The CDR3 has 11 residues. The germline V gene encodes CDR1 SGHDN and CDR2 FVKESK. CDR3 coding DNA: TGTGCCAGCAGCCTCCACAATGAGCAGTTCTTC. Amino acids: CASSLHNEQFF.

The chain carries TRBV4-1 and TRBJ1-5, with D maybe TRBD1 (5 bases). The V gene lost 0 bases and the J gene lost 9 bases, with 15 bases spanning the gap. CDR3 length equals 15 residues. Germline CDR1 MGHRA, CDR2 YSYEKL. The CDR3: CASSQDRLGGMPQHF. CDR3 nucleotide sequence: TGCGCCAGCAGCCAAGATCGGCTCGGGGGGATGCCCCAGCATTTT.

V gene TRBV5-1 combines with J gene TRBJ2-1; no firm D call. This CDR3 has 15 amino acids. Germline V lookup: CDR1 SGHRS, CDR2 YFSETQ. V dropped 0 bases and J dropped 5 bases, with 12 bases sitting between them. The DNA for the CDR3 is TGCGCCAGCAGCTTGGTGGCGGCTAGTAACAATGAGCAGTTCTTC. This translates into CASSLVAASNNEQFF.